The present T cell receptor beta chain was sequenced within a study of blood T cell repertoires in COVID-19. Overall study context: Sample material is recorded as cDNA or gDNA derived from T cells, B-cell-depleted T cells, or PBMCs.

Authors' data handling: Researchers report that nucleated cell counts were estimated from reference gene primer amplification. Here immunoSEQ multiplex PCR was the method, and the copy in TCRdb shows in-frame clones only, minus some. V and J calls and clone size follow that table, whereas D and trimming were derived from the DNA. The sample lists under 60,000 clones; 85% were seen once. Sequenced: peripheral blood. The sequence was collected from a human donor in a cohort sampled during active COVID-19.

Here the CDR3 reads CASSYSMRRGHGYTF. The DNA of the CDR3 is TGTGCCAGCAGTTACTCGATGCGAAGGGGCCATGGCTACACCTTC. V and J are TRBV6-2 or TRBV6-3 and TRBJ1-2; a possible D gene is TRBD1 (5 bases). Germline lookup yields CDR1 MNHEY and CDR2 SVGEGT. Trimming removed 0 bases from V and 6 bases from J, with 14 bases in between. The CDR3 is made up of 15 amino acids.